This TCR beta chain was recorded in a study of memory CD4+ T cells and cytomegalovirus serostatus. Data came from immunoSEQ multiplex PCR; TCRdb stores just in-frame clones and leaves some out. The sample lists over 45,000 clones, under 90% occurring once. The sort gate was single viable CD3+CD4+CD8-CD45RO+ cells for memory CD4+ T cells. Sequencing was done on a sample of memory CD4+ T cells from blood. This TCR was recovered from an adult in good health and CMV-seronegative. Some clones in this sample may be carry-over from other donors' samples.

CDR3 nucleotides: TGTGCCAGCAGTCTACAGGGACCTCCAGATACGCAGTATTTT. Amino acid sequence: CASSLQGPPDTQYF. The J gene is TRBJ2-3, the V gene TRBV6-1, with D maybe TRBD1 (6 bases). Trimming pared 5 bases from V and 4 bases from J, leaving 13 bases between. The CDR3 totals 14 residues. CDR1 is MNHNS and CDR2 is SASEGT in the germline V gene.